Listed below are T cell receptor beta chains from one sample, sequenced in a study of beta chain features in type 1 diabetes. Some clones are missing from TCRdb's copy, which holds only in-frame ones; the method was immunoSEQ multiplex PCR. In the table there are almost 350,000 clones, roughly 9% of which are singletons. The sample consisted of central memory CD4+ T cells from blood. The origin of the receptors is a man between 25 and 39 years old with type 1 diabetes. CDR3s include the opening cysteine and the closing phenylalanine or tryptophan. D genes are given only for firm matches. Where a row states a size, it is once, few, many or the class of an expanded clone; other rows omit it.

D gene: .; J gene: TRBJ2-7; clone size: .; V gene: TRBV18; CDR3 protein: CASSPPSGQTYEQYF; CDR3 DNA: TGTGCCAGCTCACCACCCTCGGGACAAACCTACGAGCAGTACTTC
D gene: TRBD2; J gene: TRBJ2-5; clone size: .; V gene: TRBV14; CDR3 protein: CASSQGRKTSGNQETQYF; CDR3 DNA: TGTGCCAGCAGCCAAGGGAGGAAGACTAGCGGGAACCAAGAGACCCAGTACTTC
D gene: .; J gene: TRBJ1-6; clone size: .; V gene: TRBV19; CDR3 protein: CASSIGRRNNSPLHF; CDR3 DNA: TGTGCCAGTAGTATAGGGAGGCGCAACAATTCACCCCTCCACTTT
D gene: .; J gene: TRBJ2-3; clone size: .; V gene: TRBV27; CDR3 protein: CASSLRVGDTQYF; CDR3 DNA: TGTGCCAGCAGTTTAAGGGTCGGAGATACGCAGTATTTT
D gene: TRBD1; J gene: TRBJ1-5; clone size: few; V gene: TRBV7-9; CDR3 protein: CASSPDRGGNQPQHF; CDR3 DNA: TGTGCCAGCAGCCCCGACAGGGGAGGGAATCAGCCCCAGCATTTT
D gene: .; J gene: TRBJ1-3; clone size: few; V gene: TRBV28; CDR3 protein: CASSFLSEHHWSGNTIYF; CDR3 DNA: TGTGCCAGCAGTTTCTTATCGGAACACCACTGGTCCGGAAACACCATATATTTT
D gene: .; J gene: TRBJ2-2; clone size: .; V gene: TRBV4-3; CDR3 protein: CASSQEGYGELFF; CDR3 DNA: TGCGCCAGCAGCCAAGAAGGGTACGGGGAGCTGTTTTTT
D gene: TRBD1; J gene: TRBJ2-4; clone size: many; V gene: TRBV7-8; CDR3 protein: CASSSGTASSDIQYF; CDR3 DNA: TGTGCCAGCAGCTCCGGGACAGCTTCTTCAGACATTCAGTACTTC
D gene: .; J gene: TRBJ2-1; clone size: .; V gene: TRBV18; CDR3 protein: CASSYSYSYNEQFF; CDR3 DNA: TGTGCCAGCTCATACAGTTATTCCTACAATGAGCAGTTCTTC
D gene: TRBD1; J gene: TRBJ1-6; clone size: few; V gene: TRBV7-2; CDR3 protein: CASSFQAGQNNSPLHF; CDR3 DNA: TGTGCCAGCAGCTTTCAGGCGGGACAGAATAATTCACCCCTCCACTTT
D gene: .; J gene: TRBJ1-1; clone size: once; V gene: TRBV15; CDR3 protein: CATRPEGVSNTEAFF; CDR3 DNA: TGTGCCACCAGACCTGAGGGGGTCTCGAACACTGAAGCTTTCTTT
D gene: TRBD2; J gene: TRBJ2-1; clone size: .; V gene: TRBV5-1; CDR3 protein: CASSSTSGRAGNEQFF; CDR3 DNA: TGCGCCAGCAGCTCGACTAGCGGGAGGGCAGGCAATGAGCAGTTCTTC
D gene: TRBD1; J gene: TRBJ2-4; clone size: .; V gene: TRBV15; CDR3 protein: CATATGIAKNIQYF; CDR3 DNA: TGTGCCACGGCGACAGGGATCGCCAAAAACATTCAGTACTTC
D gene: TRBD2; J gene: TRBJ2-7; clone size: .; V gene: TRBV4-3; CDR3 protein: CASSRGLAGGTRSEQYF; CDR3 DNA: TGCGCCAGCAGCCGAGGACTAGCGGGGGGGACCCGTAGCGAGCAGTACTTC
D gene: .; J gene: TRBJ1-2; clone size: .; V gene: TRBV10-2; CDR3 protein: CATLDTNYGYTF; CDR3 DNA: TGCGCCACCTTGGACACGAACTATGGCTACACCTTC
D gene: .; J gene: TRBJ1-3; clone size: .; V gene: TRBV30; CDR3 protein: CAWSVLGEPGGTIYF; CDR3 DNA: TGTGCCTGGAGTGTACTAGGGGAACCGGGAGGCACCATATATTTT
D gene: TRBD1; J gene: TRBJ1-3; clone size: .; V gene: TRBV7-8; CDR3 protein: CASSARDRPFSGNTIYF; CDR3 DNA: TGTGCCAGCAGCGCCCGGGACAGACCTTTCTCTGGAAACACCATATATTTT
D gene: TRBD2; J gene: TRBJ2-3; clone size: .; V gene: TRBV2; CDR3 protein: CASSGLAGVSTDTQYF; CDR3 DNA: TGTGCCAGCAGCGGACTAGCGGGGGTGAGCACAGATACGCAGTATTTT
D gene: TRBD1; J gene: TRBJ2-1; clone size: many; V gene: TRBV5-6; CDR3 protein: CASSWTGDNEQFF; CDR3 DNA: TGTGCCAGCAGCTGGACAGGTGACAATGAGCAGTTCTTC
D gene: .; J gene: TRBJ2-1; clone size: .; V gene: TRBV25-1; CDR3 protein: CASELGGAPGNEQFF; CDR3 DNA: TGTGCCAGTGAACTGGGGGGGGCCCCCGGCAATGAGCAGTTCTTC
D gene: .; J gene: TRBJ2-7; clone size: few; V gene: TRBV9; CDR3 protein: CASSPSARQYF; CDR3 DNA: TGTGCCAGCAGTCCAAGTGCGAGGCAGTACTTC
D gene: .; J gene: TRBJ2-6; clone size: many; V gene: TRBV16; CDR3 protein: CASSQSISAVSSGANVLTF; CDR3 DNA: TGTGCCAGCAGCCAATCGATTTCTGCAGTTTCCTCTGGGGCCAACGTCCTGACTTTC
D gene: TRBD1; J gene: TRBJ1-5; clone size: .; V gene: TRBV2; CDR3 protein: CASSVQGVNQPQHF; CDR3 DNA: TGTGCCAGCAGTGTACAGGGGGTCAATCAGCCCCAGCATTTT
D gene: .; J gene: TRBJ2-7; clone size: few; V gene: TRBV4-3; CDR3 protein: CASSQGETGSYEQYF; CDR3 DNA: TGCGCCAGCAGCCAAGGCGAAACAGGGTCCTACGAGCAGTACTTC
D gene: TRBD1; J gene: TRBJ2-1; clone size: .; V gene: TRBV6-1; CDR3 protein: CASSGRDRFYNEQFF; CDR3 DNA: TGTGCCAGCAGTGGCCGGGACAGGTTTTACAATGAGCAGTTCTTC
D gene: TRBD2; J gene: TRBJ2-3; clone size: .; V gene: TRBV6-6; CDR3 protein: CASKTPAGGTDTQYF; CDR3 DNA: TGTGCCAGCAAAACTCCAGCGGGGGGCACAGATACGCAGTATTTT
D gene: .; J gene: TRBJ1-1; clone size: few; V gene: TRBV5-1; CDR3 protein: CASSLVAGLNTEAFF; CDR3 DNA: TGCGCCAGCAGCTTGGTGGCAGGGTTGAACACTGAAGCTTTCTTT
D gene: .; J gene: TRBJ2-3; clone size: few; V gene: TRBV11-2; CDR3 protein: CASSLVQVTDTQYF; CDR3 DNA: TGTGCCAGCAGCTTAGTCCAGGTCACAGATACGCAGTATTTT
D gene: .; J gene: TRBJ1-1; clone size: .; V gene: TRBV6-6; CDR3 protein: CASPTPGHTEAFF; CDR3 DNA: TGTGCCAGCCCTACCCCGGGCCACACTGAAGCTTTCTTT
D gene: .; J gene: TRBJ1-4; clone size: many; V gene: TRBV2; CDR3 protein: CASSHRARNEKLFF; CDR3 DNA: TGTGCCAGCAGCCACAGGGCTCGGAATGAAAAACTGTTTTTT
D gene: .; J gene: TRBJ1-2; clone size: few; V gene: TRBV4-3; CDR3 protein: CASSQYFDRPFYGYTF; CDR3 DNA: TGCGCCAGCAGCCAATATTTTGACAGGCCGTTTTATGGCTACACCTTC
D gene: .; J gene: TRBJ2-6; clone size: many; V gene: TRBV29-1; CDR3 protein: CSVPDSGANVLTF; CDR3 DNA: TGCAGCGTTCCGGACTCTGGGGCCAACGTCCTGACTTTC
D gene: .; J gene: TRBJ2-5; clone size: .; V gene: TRBV6-5; CDR3 protein: CASSYGGGANQETQYF; CDR3 DNA: TGTGCCAGCAGTTACGGGGGTGGTGCTAACCAAGAGACCCAGTACTTC
D gene: .; J gene: TRBJ2-5; clone size: few; V gene: TRBV29-1; CDR3 protein: CSVRDETQYF; CDR3 DNA: TGCAGCGTGCGAGATGAGACCCAGTACTTC
D gene: TRBD1; J gene: TRBJ2-7; clone size: .; V gene: TRBV19; CDR3 protein: CASSGTGATSYEQYF; CDR3 DNA: TGTGCCAGTAGTGGGACAGGCGCAACGTCCTACGAGCAGTACTTC
D gene: .; J gene: TRBJ1-1; clone size: few; V gene: TRBV5-6; CDR3 protein: CASSLWTEAFF; CDR3 DNA: TGTGCCAGCAGCTTGTGGACCGAAGCTTTCTTT
D gene: .; J gene: TRBJ1-5; clone size: few; V gene: TRBV18; CDR3 protein: CASSPADRGQPQHF; CDR3 DNA: TGTGCCAGCTCACCTGCCGATCGGGGTCAGCCCCAGCATTTT
D gene: .; J gene: TRBJ2-5; clone size: .; V gene: TRBV29-1; CDR3 protein: CSVGVVARETQYF; CDR3 DNA: TGCAGCGTTGGGGTTGTGGCGAGGGAGACCCAGTACTTC
D gene: .; J gene: TRBJ1-4; clone size: few; V gene: TRBV11-2; CDR3 protein: CASSLVDRSNEKLFF; CDR3 DNA: TGTGCCAGCAGCTTAGTAGACAGGAGTAATGAAAAACTGTTTTTT
D gene: .; J gene: TRBJ2-1; clone size: few; V gene: TRBV4-3; CDR3 protein: CASSQVHAAIEQFF; CDR3 DNA: TGCGCCAGCAGCCAAGTACACGCTGCGATAGAGCAGTTCTTC
D gene: TRBD2; J gene: TRBJ2-7; clone size: few; V gene: TRBV25-1; CDR3 protein: CEWKRGGGEQYF; CDR3 DNA: TGTGAGTGGAAGCGGGGAGGCGGCGAGCAGTACTTC
D gene: .; J gene: TRBJ2-5; clone size: .; V gene: TRBV6-5; CDR3 protein: CASSYSGGPHF; CDR3 DNA: TGTGCCAGCAGTTACTCCGGGGGCCCGCACTTC
D gene: TRBD1; J gene: TRBJ2-7; clone size: few; V gene: TRBV5-6; CDR3 protein: CASSSLDRASYEQYF; CDR3 DNA: TGTGCCAGCAGCTCCCTAGACAGGGCCTCCTACGAGCAGTACTTC
D gene: TRBD1; J gene: TRBJ2-2; clone size: .; V gene: TRBV7-2; CDR3 protein: CASSLAGQANTGELFF; CDR3 DNA: TGTGCCAGCAGCTTAGCAGGACAGGCGAACACCGGGGAGCTGTTTTTT
D gene: TRBD1; J gene: TRBJ1-1; clone size: .; V gene: TRBV19; CDR3 protein: CASRDRALNTEAFF; CDR3 DNA: TGTGCCAGCCGGGACAGGGCCTTGAACACTGAAGCTTTCTTT
D gene: .; J gene: TRBJ1-1; clone size: .; V gene: TRBV5-1; CDR3 protein: CASSRNVATEAFF; CDR3 DNA: TGCGCCAGCAGCCGGAATGTTGCGACTGAAGCTTTCTTT
D gene: .; J gene: TRBJ2-1; clone size: .; V gene: TRBV10-3; CDR3 protein: CAISDPQGKSYNEQFF; CDR3 DNA: TGTGCCATCAGTGACCCCCAGGGGAAGTCATACAATGAGCAGTTCTTC
D gene: TRBD1; J gene: TRBJ2-5; clone size: few; V gene: TRBV6-6; CDR3 protein: CASSYSRGETQYF; CDR3 DNA: TGTGCCAGCAGTTATTCCAGGGGGGAGACCCAGTACTTC
D gene: .; J gene: TRBJ1-2; clone size: few; V gene: TRBV6-5; CDR3 protein: CASSPHERGGYTF; CDR3 DNA: TGTGCCAGCAGCCCCCACGAAAGGGGGGGCTACACCTTC
D gene: .; J gene: TRBJ2-1; clone size: .; V gene: TRBV14; CDR3 protein: CASSQKWGLSYNEQFF; CDR3 DNA: TGTGCCAGCAGCCAAAAGTGGGGTCTCTCCTACAATGAGCAGTTCTTC
D gene: TRBD1; J gene: TRBJ1-2; clone size: .; V gene: TRBV18; CDR3 protein: CASSPGTGAGYGYTF; CDR3 DNA: TGTGCCAGCTCACCGGGGACAGGGGCTGGCTATGGCTACACCTTC
D gene: .; J gene: TRBJ1-5; clone size: few; V gene: TRBV4-1; CDR3 protein: CASSQDRWGNQPQHF; CDR3 DNA: TGCGCCAGCAGCCAAGATAGATGGGGCAATCAGCCCCAGCATTTT
D gene: .; J gene: TRBJ2-5; clone size: few; V gene: TRBV7-9; CDR3 protein: CASSSKDLREETQYF; CDR3 DNA: TGTGCCAGCAGCTCTAAGGACCTGAGGGAAGAGACCCAGTACTTC
D gene: .; J gene: TRBJ2-1; clone size: .; V gene: TRBV28; CDR3 protein: CASSLGSYNEQFF; CDR3 DNA: TGTGCCAGCAGTTTAGGTTCCTACAATGAGCAGTTCTTC
D gene: .; J gene: TRBJ2-2; clone size: many; V gene: TRBV5-4; CDR3 protein: CASSFQGGVNTGELFF; CDR3 DNA: TGTGCCAGCAGCTTCCAGGGCGGGGTGAACACCGGGGAGCTGTTTTTT
D gene: .; J gene: TRBJ2-7; clone size: .; V gene: TRBV7-2; CDR3 protein: CASSLDRPSYEQYF; CDR3 DNA: TGTGCCAGCAGTTTAGACAGGCCCTCCTACGAGCAGTACTTC
D gene: TRBD2; J gene: TRBJ2-5; clone size: few; V gene: TRBV7-2; CDR3 protein: CASSLGLAGEGTQYF; CDR3 DNA: TGTGCCAGCAGCCTCGGACTAGCGGGGGAGGGGACCCAGTACTTC